This T cell receptor beta chain was recovered during a study of post-analysis software for immune sequencing data. The wider study: Multiple sclerosis in the patients followed relapsing-remitting, secondary progressive and progressive-relapsing courses.

Unique molecular identifiers had been added to the TCR beta cDNA libraries. With roughly 1 to 11 million T cells as the source, 500,000 to 650,000 cDNA molecules resulted. TCRdb processed the PCR reads anew with MiXCR; each CDR3 protein has one entry. The repertoire includes roughly 800,000 distinct CDR3 sequences, about half of them detected once, and roughly 4.5% sits in the top ten. This clonotype has ten or more counts. Its antigen is currently unknown. A read error may account for a junction end that differs from germline. General study results and limits: About five TRBV segments were more frequent in patients than controls; TRBV5-6, TRBV5-1 and TRBV20-1 belonged to this group. The F measure placed samples prepared in the same batch into strongly shared clusters. People with multiple sclerosis had a significantly lower normalized Chao1 diversity than controls did.

Germline V gives CDR1 SGHRS, CDR2 YFSETQ. CDR3 size: 13 residues. The V call is TRBV5-1, the J call TRBJ2-5, with D perhaps TRBD1 (6 bases). The sequenced sample was blood. The origin of this receptor is a girl aged 5-17 years with multiple sclerosis. The CDR3 coding sequence is TGTGCCAGCAGCTTCAGGGGCGGGGAGACCCAGTACTTC. This gives the protein CASSFRGGETQYF.